This TCR beta chain is drawn from a study of cytomegalovirus exposure and HLA in healthy donors. The PCR ran on 60 Vbeta and 13 Jbeta primers. Profiled with immunoSEQ multiplex PCR; TCRdb holds only in-frame clones, not every one. This sample's clone table lists tens of thousands of clones. CDR1 is SEHNR, CDR2 FQNEAQ, per germline (reference sequence). The CDR3 loop spans 14 amino acids. V was pared by 5 bases and J by 0 bases, with 3 bases of the junction left unmatched. Study observations and caveats: TCR beta V- and J-gene trimming, according to a later analysis, was linked to a missense DCLRE1C variant. A later examination showed that TCR association rates differed by HLA locus, with DRB1 most and HLA-C fewest. The study listed under 200 cytomegalovirus-associated TCR beta chains. A later analysis showed that HLA-associated TCR beta chains had undergone more clonal expansion than equally common others.

In regard to this clone: As yet, its antigen is unknown.

The genes are TRBV7-9 and TRBJ2-7; 8 nucleotides match TRBD2. The sample taken for sequencing was PBMCs. The origin of this receptor is a man in his forties or fifties in good health and CMV-seropositive. CDR3 DNA: TGTGCCAGCAGCCCCGGGGGGGCCTCCTACGAGCAGTACTTC. It yields the protein CASSPGGASYEQYF.